This paragraph reports one TCR beta chain. This specimen comes from a study of blood T cell repertoires in COVID-19. As for the study in general: The study drew acute and convalescent COVID-19 samples from the United States, Italy and Spain. T cells, B-cell-depleted T cells, or PBMCs provided the cDNA or gDNA that served as material.

Deletions cut 8 bases from V and 2 bases from J, with 12 bases between. The CDR3 extends over 13 amino acids. Germline assignment: CDR1 MNHEY and CDR2 SVGAGI. Per the study methods: Amplifying reference gene primers gave estimates of nucleated cell counts. The assay was immunoSEQ multiplex PCR, and TCRdb's table has in-frame clones only and misses some. That table supplies the V and J calls and clone size; D and trimming were determined from the DNA. The sample lists roughly 300,000 clones; roughly 90% were seen once. The receptor comes from a man between 18 and 35 years old who had recovered from COVID-19. Sequencing was performed on peripheral blood. The chain joins TRBV6-5 to TRBJ2-5, with D possibly matching TRBD2 (5 bases). The DNA of the CDR3 is TGTGCCAGCCTCCCACCGGGGCAAGAGACCCAGTACTTC. Amino acid sequence: CASLPPGQETQYF.